This T cell receptor beta chain was identified in a study of T cell changes during pregnancy in multiple sclerosis. V was cut by 2 bases and J by 1 base, with 12 bases left in between. The germline V gene encodes CDR1 MGHRA and CDR2 YSYEKL. The CDR3 runs 17 residues. Assay: immunoSEQ multiplex PCR; the TCRdb copy retains only in-frame clones and omits some. In the table there are tens of thousands of clones, roughly 89% of which are singletons. The J gene is TRBJ2-6, the V gene TRBV4-1; D is possibly TRBD2 (5 bases). The sample consisted of CD4+ T cells from peripheral blood mononuclear cells, taken in the third trimester of pregnancy. The receptor was derived from a female donor in good health, enrolled as a control in a pregnancy study. The CDR3 sequence is CASSQTEVFSGANVLTF. In nucleotides, the CDR3 is TGCGCCAGCAGCCAAACGGAGGTGTTTTCTGGGGCCAACGTCCTGACTTTC.